This TCR beta chain was identified in a study of cytomegalovirus exposure and HLA in healthy donors. About the study: Samples from HLA-typed donors yielded about 86 million unique TCRs in an early data release. Study results and limitations: The listing of roughly 160 TCR beta chains classed them as cytomegalovirus-associated.

The study ran its PCR with 60 Vbeta and 13 Jbeta primers. Repertoires were generated with immunoSEQ multiplex PCR, while TCRdb's copy carries only in-frame clones and drops some. The table includes around 170,000 clones, about 65% detected once. Of note for this clone: Its antigen is unidentified.

Sequencing used PBMCs. The sequence was collected from a girl aged 10 to 17 in good health and CMV-seronegative.

DNA of the CDR3: TGTGCCAGCAGCTTAGTTAGCGGGGACACAGATACGCAGTATTTT. It is translated as CASSLVSGDTDTQYF. The chain joins TRBV7-2 to TRBJ2-3; 8 positions agree with TRBD2. The CDR3 contains 15 residues. Germline CDR1 is SGHTA and CDR2 is FQGNSA. Losses at the gene ends were 1 base for V and 2 bases for J; bases not matched to a gene: 2. The full variable domain, its missing parts supplied by reference TRBV7-2 and TRBJ2-3, is GAGVSQSPSNKVTEKGKDVELRCDPISGHTALYWYRQSLGQGLEFLIYFQGNSAPDKSGLPSDRFSAERTGGSVSTLTIQRTQQEDSAVYLCASSLVSGDTDTQYFGPGTRLTVL.